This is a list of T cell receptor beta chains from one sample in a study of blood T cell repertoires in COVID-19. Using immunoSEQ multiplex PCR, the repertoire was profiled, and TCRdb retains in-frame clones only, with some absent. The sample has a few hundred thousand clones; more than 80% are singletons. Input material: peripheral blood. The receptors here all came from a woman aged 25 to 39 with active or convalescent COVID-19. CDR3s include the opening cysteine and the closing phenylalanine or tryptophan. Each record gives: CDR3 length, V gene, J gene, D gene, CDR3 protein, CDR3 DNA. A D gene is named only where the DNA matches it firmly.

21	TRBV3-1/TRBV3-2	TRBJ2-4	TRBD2	CASSQEGLLAGGPGAKNIQYF	TGTGCCAGCAGCCAAGAAGGCCTCCTAGCGGGGGGGCCGGGAGCCAAAAACATTCAGTACTTC
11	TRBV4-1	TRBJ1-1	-	CASSQDSRAFF	TGCGCCAGCAGCCAAGATTCGAGGGCTTTCTTT
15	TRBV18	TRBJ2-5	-	CASSPVKTGQETQYF	TGTGCCAGCTCCCCCGTTAAGACAGGTCAAGAGACCCAGTACTTC
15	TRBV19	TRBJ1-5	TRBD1	CASSTQGFPNQPQHF	TGTGCCAGTAGCACACAGGGGTTCCCTAATCAGCCCCAGCATTTT
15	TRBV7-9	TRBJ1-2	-	CASSLSGAVAYGYTF	TGTGCCAGCAGCCTCAGTGGGGCAGTAGCCTATGGCTACACCTTC
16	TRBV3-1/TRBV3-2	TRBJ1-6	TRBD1	CASSQQDRGRVSPLHF	TGTGCCAGCAGCCAACAAGACAGGGGTCGAGTCTCACCCCTCCACTTT
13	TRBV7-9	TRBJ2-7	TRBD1	CASSSGTGYEQYF	TGTGCCAGCAGCTCCGGGACAGGCTACGAGCAGTACTTC
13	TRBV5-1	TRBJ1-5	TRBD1	CASSWDSPGPQHF	TGCGCCAGCAGCTGGGACAGCCCGGGGCCCCAGCATTTT
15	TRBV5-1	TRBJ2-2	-	CASSLRDRSTGELFF	TGCGCCAGCAGCTTGCGAGACAGGTCCACCGGGGAGCTGTTTTTT
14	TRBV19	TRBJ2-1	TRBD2	CASSPGTTRDEQFF	TGTGCCAGTAGCCCCGGGACTACTAGGGATGAGCAGTTCTTC
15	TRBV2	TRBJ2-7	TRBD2	CASSEAAGGVHEQYF	TGTGCCAGCAGTGAAGCGGCGGGGGGGGTCCACGAGCAGTACTTC